This TCR beta chain came from a study of blood T cell repertoires in COVID-19. About the research overall: Italy, Spain and the United States were the sources of the convalescent and acute COVID-19 samples.

This CDR3 comprises 18 residues. Germline assignment: CDR1 SGHDN and CDR2 FVKESK. V was trimmed by 0 bases and J by 2 bases, leaving 20 bases between them. Original methodology: How many nucleated cells were present was estimated from reference gene primer amplification. Data came from immunoSEQ multiplex PCR; TCRdb stores just in-frame clones and leaves some out. The V and J calls and clone size come from that table; D and trimming were worked out from the DNA. Of 55,000 to 80,000 clones in the sample, around 86% were seen once. This clone has a handful of counts. The sequence derives from an older man with acute or convalescent COVID-19. The rearrangement links TRBV14 to TRBJ2-7; D possibly corresponds to TRBD2 (5 bases). Sequencing was performed on peripheral blood. The CDR3 coding sequence is TGTGCCAGCAGCCAAGAGTTCGGATACGGGGTAGGTGCCTACGAGCAGTACTTC. Protein product: CASSQEFGYGVGAYEQYF. Complete variable domain (other parts from reference TRBV14 and TRBJ2-7): EAGVTQFPSHSVIEKGQTVTLRCDPISGHDNLYWYRRVMGKEIKFLLHFVKESKQDESGMPNNRFLAERTGGTYSTLKVQPAELEDSGVYFCASSQEFGYGVGAYEQYFGPGTRLTVT.